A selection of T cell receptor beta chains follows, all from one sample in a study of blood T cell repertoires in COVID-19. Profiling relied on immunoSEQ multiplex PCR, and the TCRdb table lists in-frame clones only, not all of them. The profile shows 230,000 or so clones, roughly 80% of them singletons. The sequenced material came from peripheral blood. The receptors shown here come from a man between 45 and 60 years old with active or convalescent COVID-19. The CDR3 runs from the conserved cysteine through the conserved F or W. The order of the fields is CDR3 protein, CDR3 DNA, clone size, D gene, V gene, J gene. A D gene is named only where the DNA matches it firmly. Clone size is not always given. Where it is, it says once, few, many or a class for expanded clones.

CDR3: CAWIAGNSYEQYF
DNA: TGTGCCTGGATAGCGGGGAACTCCTACGAGCAGTACTTC
size: -
D: TRBD2
V: TRBV30
J: TRBJ2-7

CDR3: CASSPTVNTEAFF
DNA: TGTGCCAGCTCACCAACAGTTAACACTGAAGCTTTCTTT
size: once
D: -
V: TRBV18
J: TRBJ1-1

CDR3: CASSQDTGNQPQHF
DNA: TGTGCCAGCAGCCAAGATACAGGTAATCAGCCCCAGCATTTT
size: -
D: -
V: TRBV3-1/TRBV3-2
J: TRBJ1-5

CDR3: CASSPPGLAGGSHGTQYF
DNA: TGTGCCAGCAGCCCCCCGGGACTAGCGGGGGGGTCGCATGGGACCCAGTACTTC
size: -
D: TRBD2
V: TRBV11-2
J: TRBJ2-5

CDR3: CASTMGTHNYGYTF
DNA: TGTGCCAGTACCATGGGGACACATAACTATGGCTACACCTTC
size: -
D: -
V: TRBV19
J: TRBJ1-2

CDR3: CATSRDGGRVGEKLFF
DNA: TGTGCCACCAGCAGAGATGGGGGCAGGGTGGGGGAAAAACTGTTTTTT
size: -
D: -
V: TRBV15
J: TRBJ1-4

CDR3: CASSFRQGGGHGYTF
DNA: TGCGCCAGCAGCTTTCGACAGGGTGGGGGCCATGGCTACACCTTC
size: -
D: TRBD1
V: TRBV5-1
J: TRBJ1-2

CDR3: CASSFAQVSGNTIYF
DNA: TGTGCCAGCAGTTTCGCACAGGTCTCTGGAAACACCATATATTTT
size: -
D: -
V: TRBV28
J: TRBJ1-3

CDR3: CATVSLAGETGELFF
DNA: TGTGCCACCGTATCACTAGCGGGGGAAACCGGGGAGCTGTTTTTT
size: -
D: TRBD2
V: TRBV19
J: TRBJ2-2

CDR3: CASSLRQGPRYEQYF
DNA: TGTGCCAGCAGCCTGCGACAGGGCCCACGCTACGAGCAGTACTTC
size: -
D: TRBD1
V: TRBV7-3
J: TRBJ2-7

CDR3: CASSEDRGADTQYF
DNA: TGTGCCAGCAGTGAAGACAGGGGAGCAGATACGCAGTATTTT
size: -
D: TRBD1
V: TRBV2
J: TRBJ2-3

CDR3: CASSPTQRRTGELFF
DNA: TGTGCCAGCAGCCCCACCCAGCGGCGAACCGGGGAGCTGTTTTTT
size: -
D: -
V: TRBV7-2
J: TRBJ2-2

CDR3: CASSPPGNTGELFF
DNA: TGTGCCAGCAGCCCGCCAGGAAACACCGGGGAGCTGTTTTTT
size: -
D: -
V: TRBV13
J: TRBJ2-2

CDR3: CASLRQGSPLHF
DNA: TGTGCCAGCTTAAGACAGGGATCACCCCTCCACTTT
size: once
D: TRBD1
V: TRBV2
J: TRBJ1-6

CDR3: CASSYRSPADEQFF
DNA: TGTGCCAGCAGTTACAGATCCCCCGCGGATGAGCAGTTCTTC
size: -
D: -
V: TRBV6-5
J: TRBJ2-1

CDR3: CASSLSVGELFF
DNA: TGTGCCAGCAGTTTATCTGTCGGGGAGCTGTTTTTT
size: -
D: -
V: TRBV28
J: TRBJ2-2

CDR3: CASSYGQGNQPQHF
DNA: TGTGCCAGCAGCTATGGACAGGGCAATCAGCCCCAGCATTTT
size: -
D: TRBD1
V: TRBV7-9
J: TRBJ1-5

CDR3: CASSFPPRTGGAYGYTF
DNA: TGTGCCAGCAGCTTCCCGCCTCGGACAGGGGGCGCCTATGGCTACACCTTC
size: -
D: TRBD1
V: TRBV7-8
J: TRBJ1-2

CDR3: CASSLDLRSGSDTQYF
DNA: TGTGCCAGTAGTTTGGACCTTAGGTCGGGGTCAGATACGCAGTATTTT
size: -
D: -
V: TRBV19
J: TRBJ2-3

CDR3: CSAPSGNTIYF
DNA: TGCAGTGCCCCCTCGGGGAACACCATATATTTT
size: -
D: -
V: TRBV20-1
J: TRBJ1-3

CDR3: CASSLDRGLTDTQYF
DNA: TGTGCCAGCAGCTTAGACAGGGGGCTCACAGATACGCAGTATTTT
size: -
D: TRBD1
V: TRBV5-4
J: TRBJ2-3

CDR3: CASSKGQDLEAFF
DNA: TGTGCCAGCAGTAAAGGACAGGACCTTGAAGCTTTCTTT
size: -
D: TRBD1
V: TRBV2
J: TRBJ1-1

CDR3: CASSGGVGTGELFF
DNA: TGTGCCAGCAGCGGCGGGGTTGGAACCGGGGAGCTGTTTTTT
size: -
D: -
V: TRBV9
J: TRBJ2-2